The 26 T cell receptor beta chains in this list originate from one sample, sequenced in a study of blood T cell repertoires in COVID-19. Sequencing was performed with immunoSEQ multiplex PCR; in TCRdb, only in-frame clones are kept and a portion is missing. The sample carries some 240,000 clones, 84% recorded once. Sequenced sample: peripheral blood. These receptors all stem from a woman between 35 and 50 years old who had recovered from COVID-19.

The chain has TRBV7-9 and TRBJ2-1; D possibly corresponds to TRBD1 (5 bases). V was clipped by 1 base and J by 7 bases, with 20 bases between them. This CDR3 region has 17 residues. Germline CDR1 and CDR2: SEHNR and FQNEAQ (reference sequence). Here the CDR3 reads CASSLVFGFSHRNEQFF. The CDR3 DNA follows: TGTGCCAGCAGCTTAGTGTTTGGGTTTTCGCACAGGAATGAGCAGTTCTTC.

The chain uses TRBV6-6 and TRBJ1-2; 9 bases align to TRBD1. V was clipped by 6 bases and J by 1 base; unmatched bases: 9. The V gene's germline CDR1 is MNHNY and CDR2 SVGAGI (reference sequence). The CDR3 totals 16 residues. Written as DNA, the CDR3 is TGTGCCAGCAGACAAATACAGGGGGCGGTTAACTATGGCTACACCTTC. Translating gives CASRQIQGAVNYGYTF.

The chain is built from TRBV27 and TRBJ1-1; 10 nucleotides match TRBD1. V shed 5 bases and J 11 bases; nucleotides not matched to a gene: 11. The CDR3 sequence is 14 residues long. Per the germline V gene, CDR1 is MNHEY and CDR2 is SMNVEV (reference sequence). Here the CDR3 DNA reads TGTGCCAGCAGTATCAACCGGGACAGGGGTAGGGCTTTCTTT. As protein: CASSINRDRGRAFF.

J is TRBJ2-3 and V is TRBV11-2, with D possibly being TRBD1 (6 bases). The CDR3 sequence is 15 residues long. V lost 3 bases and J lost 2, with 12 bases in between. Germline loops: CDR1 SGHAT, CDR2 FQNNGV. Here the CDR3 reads CASSFGQTYTDTQYF. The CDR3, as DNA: TGTGCCAGCAGCTTTGGACAGACGTACACAGATACGCAGTATTTT.

In DNA, the CDR3 is TGTGCCAGCAGCCGGTCTGGCGGGCTGTCCACCGGGGAGCTGTTTTTT. Amino acids: CASSRSGGLSTGELFF. The rearrangement links TRBV7-9 to TRBJ2-2, with a tentative D call TRBD2 (5 bases). Germline assignment: CDR1 SEHNR and CDR2 FQNEAQ (reference sequence). The CDR3 spans 16 residues. Deletions cut 5 bases from V and 4 bases from J, with 17 bases between.

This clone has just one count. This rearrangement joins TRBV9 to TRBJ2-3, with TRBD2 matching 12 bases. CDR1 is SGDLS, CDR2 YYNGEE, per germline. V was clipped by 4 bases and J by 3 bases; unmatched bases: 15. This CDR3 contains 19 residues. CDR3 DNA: TGTGCCAGCAGCCCCAGCTCTAGCGGGGGGGCTCTTAAGACAGATACGCAGTATTTT. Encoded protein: CASSPSSSGGALKTDTQYF.

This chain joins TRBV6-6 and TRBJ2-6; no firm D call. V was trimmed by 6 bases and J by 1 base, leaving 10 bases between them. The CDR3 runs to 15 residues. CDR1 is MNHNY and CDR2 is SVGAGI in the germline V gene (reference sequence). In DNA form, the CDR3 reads TGTGCCAGCAGCCAAGCCCGATCTGGGGCCAACGTCCTGACTTTC. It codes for CASSQARSGANVLTF.

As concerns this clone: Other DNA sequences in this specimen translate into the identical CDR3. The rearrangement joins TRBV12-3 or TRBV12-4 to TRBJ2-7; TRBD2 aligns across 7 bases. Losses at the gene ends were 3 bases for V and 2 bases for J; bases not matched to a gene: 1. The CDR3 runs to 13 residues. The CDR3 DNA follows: TGTGCCAGCAGTTTCGGACTAGCCTACGAGCAGTACTTC. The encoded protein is CASSFGLAYEQYF.

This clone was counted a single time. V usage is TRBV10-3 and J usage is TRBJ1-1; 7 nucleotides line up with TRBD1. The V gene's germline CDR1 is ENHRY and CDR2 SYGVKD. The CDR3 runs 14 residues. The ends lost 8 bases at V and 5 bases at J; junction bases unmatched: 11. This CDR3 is CAIGAGGFRTEAFF. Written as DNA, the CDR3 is TGTGCCATCGGGGCAGGGGGATTTCGAACTGAAGCTTTCTTT.

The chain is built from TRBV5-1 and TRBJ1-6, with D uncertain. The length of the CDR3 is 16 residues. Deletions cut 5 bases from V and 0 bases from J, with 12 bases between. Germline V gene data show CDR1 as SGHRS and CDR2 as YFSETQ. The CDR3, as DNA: TGCGCCAGCAGGCATTTAACGGTCTCCTATAATTCACCCCTCCACTTT. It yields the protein CASRHLTVSYNSPLHF.

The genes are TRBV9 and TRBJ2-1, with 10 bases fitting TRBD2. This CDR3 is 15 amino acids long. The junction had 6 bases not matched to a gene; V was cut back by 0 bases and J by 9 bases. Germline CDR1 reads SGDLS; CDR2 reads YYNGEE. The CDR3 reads CASSVVAGGKGEQFF. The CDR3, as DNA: TGTGCCAGCAGCGTAGTAGCGGGGGGAAAAGGTGAGCAGTTCTTC.

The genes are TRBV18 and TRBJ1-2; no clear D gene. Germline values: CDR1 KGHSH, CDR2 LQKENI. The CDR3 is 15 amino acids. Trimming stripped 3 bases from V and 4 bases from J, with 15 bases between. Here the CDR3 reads CASSPGSGAGYGYTF. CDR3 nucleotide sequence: TGTGCCAGCTCACCGGGGAGCGGTGCGGGCTATGGCTACACCTTC.

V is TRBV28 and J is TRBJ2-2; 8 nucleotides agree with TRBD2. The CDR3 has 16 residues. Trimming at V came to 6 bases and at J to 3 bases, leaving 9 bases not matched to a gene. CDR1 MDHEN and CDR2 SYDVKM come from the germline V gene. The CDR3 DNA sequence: TGTGCCAGCAGCCAAAGGCTAGCGGGCGACACCGGGGAGCTGTTTTTT. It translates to CASSQRLAGDTGELFF. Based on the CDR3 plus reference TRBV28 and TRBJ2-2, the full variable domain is DVKVTQSSRYLVKRTGEKVFLECVQDMDHENMFWYRQDPGLGLRLIYFSYDVKMKEKGDIPEGYSVSREKKERFSLILESASTNQTSMYLCASSQRLAGDTGELFFGEGSRLTVL.

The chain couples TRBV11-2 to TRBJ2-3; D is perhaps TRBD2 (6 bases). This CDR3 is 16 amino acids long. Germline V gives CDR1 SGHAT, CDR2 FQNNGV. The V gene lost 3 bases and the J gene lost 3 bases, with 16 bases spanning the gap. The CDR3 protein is CASSLLRGRTTDTQYF. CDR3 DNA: TGTGCCAGCAGCTTGTTGCGGGGCAGGACAACAGATACGCAGTATTTT.

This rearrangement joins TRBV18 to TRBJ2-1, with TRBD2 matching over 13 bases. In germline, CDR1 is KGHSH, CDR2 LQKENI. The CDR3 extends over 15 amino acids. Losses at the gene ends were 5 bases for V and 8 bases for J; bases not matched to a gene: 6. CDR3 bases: TGTGCCAGCTCAAGGACTAGCGGGGGCCTACATGAGCAGTTCTTC. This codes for CASSRTSGGLHEQFF. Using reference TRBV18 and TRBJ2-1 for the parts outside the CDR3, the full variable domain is NAGVMQNPRHLVRRRGQEARLRCSPMKGHSHVYWYRQLPEEGLKFMVYLQKENIIDESGMPKERFSAEFPKEGPSILRIQQVVRGDSAAYFCASSRTSGGLHEQFFGPGTRLTVL.

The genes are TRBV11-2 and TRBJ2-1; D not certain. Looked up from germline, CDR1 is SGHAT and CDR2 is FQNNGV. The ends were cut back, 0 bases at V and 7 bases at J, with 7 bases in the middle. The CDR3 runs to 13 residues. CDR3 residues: CASSLDLKNEQFF. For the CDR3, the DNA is TGTGCCAGCAGCTTAGATCTTAAAAATGAGCAGTTCTTC.

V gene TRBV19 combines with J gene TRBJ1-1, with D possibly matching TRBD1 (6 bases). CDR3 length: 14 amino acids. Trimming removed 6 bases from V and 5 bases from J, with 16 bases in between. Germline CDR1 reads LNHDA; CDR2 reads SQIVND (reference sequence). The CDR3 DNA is TGTGCCAGTAGCCAGGACAGTCGTGGAACTGAAGCTTTCTTT. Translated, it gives CASSQDSRGTEAFF.

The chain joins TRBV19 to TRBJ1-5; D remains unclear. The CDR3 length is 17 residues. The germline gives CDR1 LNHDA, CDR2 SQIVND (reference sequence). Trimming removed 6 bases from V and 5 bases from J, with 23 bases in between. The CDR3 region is CASSLPETKGWDQPQHF. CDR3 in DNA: TGTGCCAGTAGCCTCCCCGAGACTAAGGGCTGGGATCAGCCCCAGCATTTT.

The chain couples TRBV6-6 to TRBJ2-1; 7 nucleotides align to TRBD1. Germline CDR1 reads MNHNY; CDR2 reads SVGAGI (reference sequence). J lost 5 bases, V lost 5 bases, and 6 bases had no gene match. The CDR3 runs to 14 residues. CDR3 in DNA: TGTGCCAGCAGTGCCGGGACAGAGAACAATGAGCAGTTCTTC. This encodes CASSAGTENNEQFF.

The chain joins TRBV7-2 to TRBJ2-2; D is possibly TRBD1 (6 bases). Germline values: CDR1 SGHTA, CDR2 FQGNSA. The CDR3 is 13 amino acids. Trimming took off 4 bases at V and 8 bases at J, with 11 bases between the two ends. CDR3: CASSWDILGELFF. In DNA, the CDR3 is TGTGCCAGCAGCTGGGACATCTTAGGGGAGCTGTTTTTT.

CDR3 sequence: CAWKRRDRVDNEQFF. CDR3 in DNA: TGTGCCTGGAAACGACGGGACAGGGTAGACAATGAGCAGTTCTTC. This chain uses TRBV30 with TRBJ2-1; 9 bases line up with TRBD1. CDR1 and CDR2 from the germline V gene are GTSNPN and SVGIG (reference sequence). This CDR3 has 15 residues. Trimming cost V 4 bases and J 5 bases; bases outside gene matches: 9.

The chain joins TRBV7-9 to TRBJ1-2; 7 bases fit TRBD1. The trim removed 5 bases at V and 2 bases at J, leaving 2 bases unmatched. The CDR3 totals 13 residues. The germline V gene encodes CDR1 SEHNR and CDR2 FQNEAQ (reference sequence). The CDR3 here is CASSLGQNYGYTF. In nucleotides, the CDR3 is TGTGCCAGCAGCCTGGGACAGAACTATGGCTACACCTTC.

The CDR3 loop is CASSSSWNEQFF. CDR3 coding DNA: TGCGCCAGCAGCTCTAGCTGGAATGAGCAGTTCTTC. This sequence joins TRBV5-1 and TRBJ2-1; a possible D gene is TRBD2 (5 bases). The CDR3 loop spans 12 amino acids. V gave up 3 bases and J gave up 7 bases, with 8 bases separating them. Germline CDR1 is SGHRS and CDR2 is YFSETQ.

Written as DNA, the CDR3 is TGTGCCAGCAGCCAAGTCCAGGAAGGCATACTCCACTTT. Translated: CASSQVQEGILHF. V and J are TRBV3-1 (or the pseudogene TRBV3-2) and TRBJ1-6; the D is unclear. V was trimmed by 1 base and J by 16 bases, leaving 14 bases between them. Germline lookup yields CDR1 LGHDT and CDR2 YNNKEL (reference sequence). This CDR3 is built from 13 residues.

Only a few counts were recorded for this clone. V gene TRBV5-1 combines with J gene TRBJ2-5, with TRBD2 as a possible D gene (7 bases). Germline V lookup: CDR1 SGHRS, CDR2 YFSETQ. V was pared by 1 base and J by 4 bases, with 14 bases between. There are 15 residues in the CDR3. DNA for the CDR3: TGCGCCAGCAGCTTGACGGCAGGGGAGGGAGAGACCCAGTACTTC. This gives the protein CASSLTAGEGETQYF. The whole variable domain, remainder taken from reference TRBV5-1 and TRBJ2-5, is KAGVTQTPRYLIKTRGQQVTLSCSPISGHRSVSWYQQTPGQGLQFLFEYFSETQRNKGNFPGRFSGRQFSNSRSEMNVSTLELGDSALYLCASSLTAGEGETQYFGPGTRLLVL.

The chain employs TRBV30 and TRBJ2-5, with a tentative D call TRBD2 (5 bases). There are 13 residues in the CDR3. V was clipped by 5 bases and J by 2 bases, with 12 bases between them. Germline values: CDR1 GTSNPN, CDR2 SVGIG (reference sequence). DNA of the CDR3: TGTGCCTGGGACGGCGGGCAACAAGAGACCCAGTACTTC. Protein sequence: CAWDGGQQETQYF.